Listed here are 8 T cell receptor beta chains from one sample, sequenced in a study of blood T cell repertoires in COVID-19. This table comes from immunoSEQ multiplex PCR, and its TCRdb copy is limited to in-frame clones, with some not included. This table has about 200,000 clones, 89% appearing once. The sample taken for sequencing was PBMCs or T cells enriched from blood (not recorded which). The receptors come from a middle-aged woman with acute COVID-19.

The chain is built from TRBV4-3 and TRBJ1-1, with a weak D call TRBD1 (5 bases). The CDR3 is 15 amino acids. The germline CDR1 and CDR2 sequences are LGHNA and YSLEER. The V and J ends lost 1 base and 3 bases respectively, with 12 bases between them. The CDR3 spells CASSQAGRAYTEAFF. The CDR3 DNA follows: TGCGCCAGCAGCCAAGCGGGCAGGGCGTACACTGAAGCTTTCTTT.

The genes are TRBV28 and TRBJ2-7; 12 bases line up with TRBD1. CDR1 and CDR2 (germline): MDHEN, SYDVKM. J was trimmed by 4 bases and V by 6 bases; bases with no gene match: 10. This CDR3 is 16 amino acids long. The DNA for the CDR3 is TGTGCCAGCAGACCTACGGGACAGGGGGCCGTTTACGAGCAGTACTTC. This gives the protein CASRPTGQGAVYEQYF.

This chain uses TRBV4-1 with TRBJ2-7; TRBD2 is a possible D gene (6 bases). The V and J ends lost 0 bases and 5 bases respectively, with 14 bases between them. This CDR3 has 15 residues. Germline V gene data show CDR1 as MGHRA and CDR2 as YSYEKL. The CDR3 loop reads CASSQDLAGIDEQYF. The CDR3 region has the DNA TGCGCCAGCAGCCAAGATTTGGCGGGGATCGACGAGCAGTACTTC.

The V gene is TRBV4-2, the J gene TRBJ2-1, with D possibly matching TRBD2 (6 bases). CDR3 size: 16 residues. Germline CDR1 and CDR2: LGHNA and YNFKEQ. V lost 2 bases, J lost 6 bases, and 17 bases lay in between. The CDR3 here is CASSQPASDPSNEQFF. For the CDR3, the DNA is TGTGCCAGCAGCCAACCGGCTAGCGATCCAAGCAATGAGCAGTTCTTC.

This chain links TRBV11-2 with TRBJ2-4; perhaps TRBD2 as D (7 bases). Germline values: CDR1 SGHAT, CDR2 FQNNGV. Trimming left V 5 bases short and J 0 bases short, with 14 bases between. CDR3 length: 16 residues. The CDR3 is CASSPTGGLAKNIQYF. The CDR3 DNA follows: TGTGCCAGCAGCCCGACCGGGGGGCTAGCCAAAAACATTCAGTACTTC.

The chain carries TRBV7-9 and TRBJ2-3, with TRBD2 identical over 11 bases. CDR3 length equals 17 residues. The germline gives CDR1 SEHNR, CDR2 FQNEAQ (reference sequence). Trimming at V came to 1 base and at J to 2 bases, leaving 5 bases not matched to a gene. CDR3 in amino acids: CASSLGVAGGYTDTQYF. The DNA for the CDR3 is TGTGCCAGCAGCTTAGGGGTAGCGGGAGGGTACACAGATACGCAGTATTTT.

The gene calls are TRBV7-9 and TRBJ2-1; 12 positions match TRBD2. The CDR3 runs 14 residues. With V trimmed by 8 bases and J by 9 bases, 8 bases remained unmatched. Looked up from germline, CDR1 is SEHNR and CDR2 is FQNEAQ (reference sequence). The CDR3 sequence: CASGVTSGSLEQFF. CDR3 DNA: TGTGCCAGCGGAGTGACTAGCGGGAGTCTTGAGCAGTTCTTC. The whole variable domain, filled in from reference TRBV7-9 and TRBJ2-1, reads DTGVSQNPRHKITKRGQNVTFRCDPISEHNRLYWYRQTLGQGPEFLTYFQNEAQLEKSRLLSDRFSAERPKGSFSTLEIQRTEQGDSAMYLCASGVTSGSLEQFFGPGTRLTVL.

The sample holds one count of this clone. The chain has TRBV9 and TRBJ1-3; a weak D match, TRBD1 (5 bases). Germline CDR1 is SGDLS and CDR2 is YYNGEE. The V gene lost 0 bases and the J gene lost 4 bases, with 8 bases spanning the gap. The CDR3 loop spans 14 amino acids. As DNA, the CDR3 is TGTGCCAGCAGCGTAGCCACAGGCGGAAACACCATATATTTT. Translation gives CASSVATGGNTIYF. The full variable domain, rest sourced from reference TRBV9 and TRBJ1-3, is DSGVTQTPKHLITATGQRVTLRCSPRSGDLSVYWYQQSLDQGLQFLIQYYNGEERAKGNILERFSAQQFPDLHSELNLSSLELGDSALYFCASSVATGGNTIYFGEGSWLTVV.